The source of this T cell receptor beta chain is a study of shared clonotypes between healthy human individuals. The CDR3 is 17 residues long. V shed 0 bases and J shed 0 bases, with 12 bases lying between them. The germline V gene encodes CDR1 MGHRA and CDR2 YSYEKL. The data were produced by immunoSEQ multiplex PCR, yet TCRdb's version contains in-frame clones alone and is incomplete. The sample has 2 million to 3 million clones, roughly 93% seen once. Sequences were obtained from naive CD4+ T cells from PBMCs. Sample subset: CD45RA+ positively selected. The chain joins TRBV4-1 to TRBJ1-3; D remains ambiguous. The TCR originated in a man aged 18 to 30 in good health. Some clones in this sample may be carry-over from other donors' samples. The CDR3 sequence is CASSQEGGIYSGNTIYF. The CDR3 DNA is TGCGCCAGCAGCCAAGAGGGCGGCATCTACTCTGGAAACACCATATATTTT.